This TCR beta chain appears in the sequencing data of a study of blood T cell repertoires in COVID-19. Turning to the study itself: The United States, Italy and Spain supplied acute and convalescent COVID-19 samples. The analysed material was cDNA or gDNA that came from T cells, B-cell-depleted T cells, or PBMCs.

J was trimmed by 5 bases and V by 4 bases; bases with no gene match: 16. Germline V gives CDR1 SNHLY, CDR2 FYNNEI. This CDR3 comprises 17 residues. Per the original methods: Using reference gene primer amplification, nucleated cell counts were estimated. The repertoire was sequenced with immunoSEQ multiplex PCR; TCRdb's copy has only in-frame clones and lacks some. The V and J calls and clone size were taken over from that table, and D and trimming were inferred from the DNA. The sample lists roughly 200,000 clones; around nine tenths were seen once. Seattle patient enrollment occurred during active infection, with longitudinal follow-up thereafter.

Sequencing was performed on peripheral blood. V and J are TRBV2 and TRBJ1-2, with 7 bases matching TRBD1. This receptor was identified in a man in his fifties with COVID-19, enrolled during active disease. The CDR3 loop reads CASSAWHQGGGGYGYTF. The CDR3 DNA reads TGTGCCAGCAGTGCGTGGCACCAGGGGGGAGGAGGATATGGCTACACCTTC.